This section outlines one T cell receptor (beta chain) sequence together with its context. The data originate from a study of blood T cell repertoires in COVID-19. Turning to the study itself: PBMCs, B-cell-depleted T cells, or T cells provided the cDNA or gDNA that made up the material.

Repertoires were generated with immunoSEQ multiplex PCR, while TCRdb's copy carries only in-frame clones and drops some. The data contain about 210,000 clones, 81% of them singletons. The study recruited people aged about 18 to 95 years across around 24 US areas. The V and J ends lost 7 bases and 3 bases respectively, with 10 bases between them. The CDR3 has 12 amino acids. Germline V gene lookup returns CDR1 MNHEY and CDR2 SVGAGI. The receptor comes from a woman in her 50s with acute COVID-19. The chain uses TRBV6-5 and TRBJ2-7, with a weak D call TRBD2 (7 bases). Sequences were obtained from PBMCs or T cells enriched from blood (not recorded which). The CDR3 DNA follows: TGTGCCAGCAAGGGGGGGGGCTACGAGCAGTACTTC. As protein: CASKGGGYEQYF.